The 30 T cell receptor beta chains below all came from one sample that was sequenced in a study of cytomegalovirus exposure and HLA in healthy donors (dated by TCRdb to 2015 to 2018). The library was generated by the immunoSEQ multiplex PCR assay. The multiplex PCR relied on a mix of 60 forward primers for TCR Vbeta segments and 13 reverse primers for TCR Jbeta segments. The immuneACCESS repertoire file appears here via TCRdb, limited to in-frame rearrangements. These files lack a portion of the clones; in checked studies, under half of the deficit traces to unresolved V genes, and the cause of the others is not known. A total of 120,000 or so clones appear in this sample, more than 9% of them only once. About 4.7% of the sample comes from the top ten. The sequencing sample was made of PBMCs. Receptor source: a woman aged 18-29 years in good health and CMV-seropositive.

The gene calls are TRBV4-2 and TRBJ2-3, with TRBD2 identical over 12 bases. CDR1 and CDR2 (germline): LGHNA, YNFKEQ. The CDR3 consists of 13 residues. Losses at the gene ends were 9 bases for V and 5 bases for J; bases not matched to a gene: 3. The CDR3 DNA sequence: TGTGCCAGTAGACTAGCGGGAGAAGATACGCAGTATTTT. Translated: CASRLAGEDTQYF.

This rearrangement joins TRBV27 to TRBJ1-5, with TRBD1 matching 8 bases. The length of the CDR3 is 15 residues. In germline, CDR1 is MNHEY, CDR2 SMNVEV (reference sequence). V lost 3 bases, J lost 7 bases, and 8 bases stayed unmatched. In nucleotides, the CDR3 is TGTGCCAGCAGTTTCAGGACAGGGACCGGGCAGCCCCAGCATTTT. Protein: CASSFRTGTGQPQHF.

The rearrangement uses TRBV5-6 and TRBJ1-6; D is perhaps TRBD1 (6 bases). This CDR3 spans 16 amino acids. Trimming left V 1 base short and J 8 bases short, with 16 bases between. Looked up from germline, CDR1 is SGHDT and CDR2 is YYEEEE. The CDR3 bases are TGTGCCAGCAGCTTGAGCTGGGGGCGCCCTGATTCACCCCTCCACTTT. It codes for CASSLSWGRPDSPLHF. Looking up the rest from reference TRBV5-6 and TRBJ1-6 gives the full variable domain: DAGVTQSPTHLIKTRGQQVTLRCSPKSGHDTVSWYQQALGQGPQFIFQYYEEEERQRGNFPDRFSGHQFPNYSSELNVNALLLGDSALYLCASSLSWGRPDSPLHFGNGTRLTVT.

CDR3 DNA: TGTGCCAGCAGTGCTGGGACAGGTTTCAATGAAAAACTGTTTTTT. It specifies CASSAGTGFNEKLFF. The chain employs TRBV6-5 and TRBJ1-4; TRBD1 matches at 8 bases. Germline CDR1 reads MNHEY; CDR2 reads SVGAGI. The CDR3 has 15 amino acids. Trimming at V came to 5 bases and at J to 5 bases, leaving 7 bases not matched to a gene.

This clone was found a few times. The rearrangement uses TRBV6-1 and TRBJ2-1, with TRBD1 matching over 11 bases. This CDR3 region has 15 residues. J lost 9 bases, V lost 4 bases, and 8 bases had no gene match. Germline CDR1 and CDR2: MNHNS and SASEGT. The DNA of the CDR3 is TGTGCCAGCAGTGGCCTCGGACAGGGGGCGGGTGAGCAGTTCTTC. This gives the protein CASSGLGQGAGEQFF.

The gene calls are TRBV7-2 and TRBJ1-2, with D unclear. CDR3 length: 13 residues. Germline V CDR1 and CDR2: SGHTA, FQGNSA. V was pared by 0 bases and J by 10 bases, with 12 bases between. This CDR3 is CASSLALVGIYTF. In nucleotides, the CDR3 is TGTGCCAGCAGCTTAGCTTTGGTCGGGATCTACACCTTC.

This sequence joins TRBV7-9 and TRBJ1-1, with D unclear. The CDR3 has 12 residues. V was clipped by 8 bases and J by 2 bases, with 9 bases between them. Germline CDR1 and CDR2: SEHNR and FQNEAQ (reference sequence). The CDR3 sequence: CASLLINTEAFF. CDR3 coding DNA: TGTGCCAGCCTTCTTATAAACACTGAAGCTTTCTTT.

This sequence joins TRBV7-9 and TRBJ2-7; TRBD2 matches 11 bases. Trimming at V came to 8 bases and at J to 2 bases, leaving 8 bases not matched to a gene. Germline CDR1 is SEHNR and CDR2 is FQNEAQ (reference sequence). This CDR3 region has 15 residues. The CDR3 loop reads CASGDSTSGTYEQYF. CDR3 coding DNA: TGTGCCAGCGGTGATTCGACTAGCGGGACCTACGAGCAGTACTTC. The entire variable domain, with the rest obtained from reference TRBV7-9 and TRBJ2-7, is as follows: DTGVSQNPRHKITKRGQNVTFRCDPISEHNRLYWYRQTLGQGPEFLTYFQNEAQLEKSRLLSDRFSAERPKGSFSTLEIQRTEQGDSAMYLCASGDSTSGTYEQYFGPGTRLTVT.

The chain is built from TRBV5-5 and TRBJ1-4, with D hard to call. Per germline, CDR1 SGHKS and CDR2 YYEKEE (reference sequence). The V end lost 2 bases, the J end lost 8 bases, and 16 bases lay between the germline ends. CDR3 size: 15 residues. CDR3 DNA sequence: TGTGCCAGCAGCTTACGAACCCCCGAACGGGAAAAACTGTTTTTT. This translates into CASSLRTPEREKLFF.

This clone was found a few times. The V and J genes are TRBV2 and TRBJ1-5, with D unresolved. CDR1 is SNHLY and CDR2 is FYNNEI in the germline V gene. Trimming pared 7 bases from V and 3 bases from J, leaving 13 bases between. This CDR3 region has 14 residues. The CDR3 nucleotides read TGTGCCAGCACTCGGGAAGATTACAATCAGCCCCAGCATTTT. Its translation: CASTREDYNQPQHF.

The chain carries TRBV19 and TRBJ1-3; D is unresolved. Germline V gene sequence: CDR1 LNHDA, CDR2 SQIVND (reference sequence). V gave up 5 bases and J gave up 0 bases, with 8 bases separating them. This CDR3 comprises 14 residues. The CDR3 DNA reads TGTGCCAGTAGTGTACAGATCTCTGGAAACACCATATATTTT. Its protein product is CASSVQISGNTIYF.

The chain joins TRBV18 to TRBJ1-2, with D possibly TRBD1 on 5 matching bases. Trimming removed 2 bases from V and 3 bases from J, with 7 bases in between. This CDR3 has 13 amino acids. Germline values: CDR1 KGHSH, CDR2 LQKENI. CDR3 sequence: CASSPARDYGYTF. The CDR3 DNA is TGTGCCAGCTCACCAGCCAGGGACTATGGCTACACCTTC.

This clone was seen repeatedly, ten times or more. The chain combines TRBV5-4 with TRBJ2-7; D remains ambiguous. V lost 4 bases and J lost 0, with 11 bases in between. The CDR3 loop spans 14 amino acids. CDR1 and CDR2 from the germline V gene are SGHNT and YYREEE (reference sequence). CDR3 coding DNA: TGTGCCAGCAGCAGAACAGCCAGCTCCTACGAGCAGTACTTC. Encoded protein: CASSRTASSYEQYF. Using reference TRBV5-4 and TRBJ2-7 for the parts outside the CDR3, the full variable domain is ETGVTQSPTHLIKTRGQQVTLRCSSQSGHNTVSWYQQALGQGPQFIFQYYREEENGRGNFPPRFSGLQFPNYSSELNVNALELDDSALYLCASSRTASSYEQYFGPGTRLTVT.

In this sample, this clone turned up a few times. The chain carries TRBV7-9 and TRBJ1-1, with a possible D match to TRBD1 (6 bases). The CDR3 loop spans 12 amino acids. Trimming removed 6 bases from V and 4 bases from J, with 9 bases in between. CDR1 SEHNR and CDR2 FQNEAQ come from the germline V gene (reference sequence). CDR3 loop: CASSPRGTEAFF. The CDR3 DNA reads as TGTGCCAGCAGTCCCAGGGGCACTGAAGCTTTCTTT.

V usage is TRBV7-8 and J usage is TRBJ1-2; 8 bases are shared with TRBD1. V gave up 4 bases and J gave up 3 bases; unmatched junction bases: 7. The germline CDR1 and CDR2 sequences are SGHVS and FQNEAQ. This CDR3 has 15 residues. The CDR3 coding sequence is TGTGCCAGCAGCTACCAGGACAGGGACGACTATGGCTACACCTTC. Protein sequence: CASSYQDRDDYGYTF.

This clone has just a few counts. The CDR3 loop reads CSVETRTVRGAYEQYF. CDR3 bases: TGCAGCGTTGAAACAAGGACCGTAAGGGGTGCCTACGAGCAGTACTTC. The chain joins TRBV29-1 to TRBJ2-7; perhaps TRBD1 as D (5 bases). With 2 bases removed from V and 2 bases from J, the gap between germline ends came to 19 bases. The germline gives CDR1 SQVTM, CDR2 ANQGSEA. This CDR3 is built from 16 residues.

V is TRBV28 and J is TRBJ2-3; 7 positions match TRBD2. The CDR3 is made up of 15 amino acids. In germline, CDR1 is MDHEN, CDR2 SYDVKM. V lost 6 bases, J lost 7 bases, and 13 bases stayed unmatched. CDR3 DNA sequence: TGTGCCAGCAGGACTAGCACAAATATTGGGAATACGCAGTATTTT. Its protein is CASRTSTNIGNTQYF.

V gene TRBV28 combines with J gene TRBJ2-5; 15 bases align to TRBD2. V lost 3 bases to trimming and J lost 5 bases; unmatched junction nucleotides: 7. CDR1 is MDHEN, CDR2 SYDVKM, per germline. The CDR3 runs 17 residues. The CDR3 sequence: CASSLGTSGRLSETQYF. The CDR3 coding sequence is TGTGCCAGCAGTTTGGGGACTAGCGGGAGGTTGAGCGAGACCCAGTACTTC.

This clone was counted a few times. In DNA, the CDR3 is TGTGCCAGCCCGACCGGGACAGCCTACAATGAGCAGTTCTTC. It codes for CASPTGTAYNEQFF. V is TRBV5-8 and J is TRBJ2-1; TRBD1 aligns across 7 bases. In germline, CDR1 is SGHTS, CDR2 YDEGEE. V lost 7 bases and J lost 2; bases outside the gene matches: 6. The CDR3 covers 14 residues.

In its sample, this clone was seen a few times. The V and J genes are TRBV5-8 and TRBJ2-7; possibly TRBD1 for D (6 bases). CDR3 size: 14 residues. Germline lookup yields CDR1 SGHTS and CDR2 YDEGEE. V was shortened by 0 bases and J by 2 bases, with 9 bases between the two germline ends. In nucleotides, the CDR3 is TGTGCCAGCAGCTTGGGACAGGAGGCCTACGAGCAGTACTTC. This sequence encodes CASSLGQEAYEQYF.

V is TRBV7-3 and J is TRBJ2-3, with a weak D call TRBD2 (5 bases). The CDR3 has 18 residues. Germline CDR1 reads SGHTA; CDR2 reads FQGTGA. V shed 5 bases and J shed 1 base, with 22 bases lying between them. The CDR3 nucleotides are TGTGCCAGCAGCGTATCCCGAGGGCTCAGCGGCGGCACAGATACGCAGTATTTT. As protein: CASSVSRGLSGGTDTQYF.

The chain links TRBV6-5 to TRBJ1-5; D call uncertain. The CDR3 is 13 amino acids. With 5 bases removed from V and 4 bases from J, the gap between germline ends came to 9 bases. Germline-derived CDR1 and CDR2 are MNHEY and SVGAGI. The CDR3 DNA reads as TGTGCCAGCAGTCATACAGCAAATCAGCCCCAGCATTTT. Amino acids: CASSHTANQPQHF.

In its sample, this clone was seen a few times. This rearrangement joins TRBV19 to TRBJ2-3, with TRBD2 matching over 7 bases. J was trimmed by 3 bases and V by 3 bases; bases with no gene match: 9. The CDR3 is 16 amino acids. Germline CDR1 is LNHDA and CDR2 is SQIVND (reference sequence). As DNA, the CDR3 is TGTGCCAGTAGTATGTGGGGGGGAGGTGATACAGATACGCAGTATTTT. Its translation: CASSMWGGGDTDTQYF.

The table lists this clone with a few counts. This chain uses TRBV5-1 with TRBJ2-1; 8 positions match TRBD2. The CDR3 extends over 15 amino acids. Trimming cost V 0 bases and J 10 bases; bases outside gene matches: 9. Germline CDR1 reads SGHRS; CDR2 reads YFSETQ. The CDR3 loop is CASSLAGGVIGEQFF. CDR3 DNA: TGCGCCAGCAGCTTGGCGGGAGGGGTTATAGGGGAGCAGTTCTTC.

In this sample, this clone turned up a few times. The J gene is TRBJ2-7, the V gene TRBV7-9, with TRBD1 identical over 7 bases. The CDR3 totals 17 residues. Germline V gene sequence: CDR1 SEHNR, CDR2 FQNEAQ (reference sequence). After removal of 2 bases from V and 7 bases from J, the junction contained 17 bases not matched to a gene. CDR3 protein: CASSLRQGSSPTKEQYF. CDR3 DNA sequence: TGTGCCAGCAGCTTAAGACAGGGTTCGTCCCCTACGAAGGAGCAGTACTTC.

This clone was observed a few times. The J gene is TRBJ2-7, the V gene TRBV6-1; 10 bases align to TRBD2. Germline V gene sequence: CDR1 MNHNS, CDR2 SASEGT. J gave up 2 bases and V 2 bases, and 6 bases lay outside the gene matches. The CDR3 consists of 16 residues. The CDR3, as DNA: TGTGCCAGCAGTGAATCGGAAGCGGGAGGGCCCTACGAGCAGTACTTC. It yields the protein CASSESEAGGPYEQYF.

This clone was seen only a few times. The chain has TRBV27 and TRBJ1-4; 7 bases are a match to TRBD1. The length of the CDR3 is 13 residues. With 10 bases clipped from V and 5 bases from J, the junction kept 7 bases outside the gene matches. CDR1 is MNHEY and CDR2 is SMNVEV in the germline V gene (reference sequence). The DNA of the CDR3 is TGTGCCACCAAACCAGGGGGAAATGAAAAACTGTTTTTT. Residues: CATKPGGNEKLFF.

Only a few counts were recorded for this clone. This chain links TRBV7-8 with TRBJ2-5, with TRBD2 matching over 15 bases. The CDR3 covers 18 residues. CDR1 is SGHVS and CDR2 is FQNEAQ in the germline V gene. Trimming took 5 bases from V and 0 from J; bases not matched to a gene: 7. The CDR3 coding sequence is TGTGCCAGCAGCCCGGGACTAGCGGGAGGTTGGTACCAAGAGACCCAGTACTTC. Its translation is CASSPGLAGGWYQETQYF.

This clone was observed a few times. The genes are TRBV29-1 and TRBJ1-1; no firm D call. V gave up 7 bases and J gave up 0 bases, with 6 bases separating them. CDR3 length: 11 amino acids. Germline V gene sequence: CDR1 SQVTM, CDR2 ANQGSEA. The CDR3 region has the DNA TGCAGCGGGGCTTTGAACACTGAAGCTTTCTTT. This translates into CSGALNTEAFF.

The chain couples TRBV30 to TRBJ1-6; TRBD1 is a possible D gene (6 bases). This CDR3 contains 13 residues. V lost 1 base and J lost 6, with 7 bases in between. Looked up from germline, CDR1 is GTSNPN and CDR2 is SVGIG (reference sequence). CDR3 DNA: TGTGCCTGGAGTGAACAGGGTAATTCACCCCTCCACTTT. This sequence encodes CAWSEQGNSPLHF.